The clone carrying this T cell receptor beta chain was detected only a few times. The CDR3 length is 13 residues. Germline CDR1 SGHDT, CDR2 YYEEEE. Trimming took 2 bases from V and 0 from J, leaving 3 bases between them. Generated by immunoSEQ multiplex PCR, the TCRdb table keeps only in-frame clones and is missing some. The sample consists of fewer than 450,000 clones, 87% of them appearing once. The study drew participants aged about 18 to 90 years from 20 to 30 US areas. In Cohort 3, a recovered donor had either two negative PCRs, clearance, or symptom resolution. This specimen comes from a study of blood T cell repertoires in COVID-19. Looking at the study overall: Samples taken during acute and convalescent COVID-19 were collected in the United States, Italy and Spain.

The J gene is TRBJ1-3, the V gene TRBV5-6; no definite D call. The TCR sequence derives from a young woman who had recovered from COVID-19. The sequenced sample was PBMCs or T cells enriched from blood (not recorded which). CDR3 loop: CASSFISGNTIYF. In nucleotides, the CDR3 is TGTGCCAGCAGCTTTATCTCTGGAAACACCATATATTTT.